These T cell receptor beta chains were read from a single sample in a study of PD-1 blockade in classical Hodgkin lymphoma. Sequencing used immunoSEQ multiplex PCR; TCRdb keeps in-frame clones, though not all of them. The data contain around 13,000 clones, more than 85% of them singletons. This specimen consisted of peripheral blood mononuclear cells (PBMCs), obtained at baseline. All receptors come from a human donor with classical Hodgkin lymphoma. The CDR3 runs from the conserved cysteine through the conserved F or W. The order of the fields is V gene, D gene, J gene, clone size, CDR3 DNA, CDR3 protein. The D gene is left open where the match is weak. Rows give clone size only sometimes, using once, few, many, or a class for an expanded clone.

TRBV29-1	TRBD1	TRBJ1-1	NA	TGCAGCGCATCTCACCGGGACAGGGGCGCAAAAGCTTTCTTT	CSASHRDRGAKAFF
TRBV7-9	NA	TRBJ2-3	NA	TGTGCCAGCAGCAGGGGGGGAGATACGCAGTATTTT	CASSRGGDTQYF
TRBV9	NA	TRBJ1-2	once	TGTGCCAGCAGCGTAGCCTGGGAGGGAGGCTATGGCTACACCTTC	CASSVAWEGGYGYTF
TRBV5-4	NA	TRBJ1-2	NA	TGTGCCAGCAGACCGGGGTACAACTATGGCTACACCTTC	CASRPGYNYGYTF
TRBV4-1	NA	TRBJ2-2	NA	TGCGCCAGCAGCCCAGGCACCGGGGAGCTGTTTTTT	CASSPGTGELFF
TRBV6-1	NA	TRBJ2-5	NA	TGTGCCAGCAGTGCCTACAGGGTTCAGGAGACCCAGTACTTC	CASSAYRVQETQYF
TRBV9	NA	TRBJ2-1	NA	TGTGCCAGCGGCTCCCGACCTTCCCGCGAGGAGCAGTTCTTC	CASGSRPSREEQFF
TRBV2	NA	TRBJ1-1	NA	TGTGCCAGCAAGTTGGGTGACTACACTGAAGCTTTCTTT	CASKLGDYTEAFF
TRBV5-5	NA	TRBJ1-4	NA	TGTGCCAGCAGCTGGACAGCAACTAATGAAAAACTGTTTTTT	CASSWTATNEKLFF
TRBV2	NA	TRBJ2-7	NA	TGTGCCAGCAGTGTCTCCCCTGGACGGTCGTCCTACGAGCAGTACTTC	CASSVSPGRSSYEQYF
TRBV9	TRBD1	TRBJ1-2	NA	TGTGCCAGCAGCGTCGGGACAGGGTCTAACTATGGCTACACCTTC	CASSVGTGSNYGYTF
TRBV7-9	NA	TRBJ2-5	NA	TGTGCCAGCAGTTCTCCGGCACTAGGGAAAGAGACCCAGTACTTC	CASSSPALGKETQYF
TRBV9	NA	TRBJ2-5	NA	TGTGCCAGCAGCGTAGAGGGTACTTCGGAGGAGACCCAGTACTTC	CASSVEGTSEETQYF
TRBV2	TRBD2	TRBJ2-1	NA	TGTGCCAGCCTAGCGGGAGGGGGCAATGAGCAGTTCTTC	CASLAGGGNEQFF